One sample yielded the 15 T cell receptor beta chains listed below, sequenced in a study of tumor-infiltrating lymphocytes in oesophageal squamous cell carcinoma. Using its own MiXCR run on the PCR reads, TCRdb lists one record per CDR3 protein. Among 5,500 to 6,500 distinct CDR3 sequences listed, roughly 14% were seen once. The sequencing sample was made of esophageal tumor tissue. All receptors derive from a male donor with esophageal squamous cell carcinoma.

In this sample, this clonotype is medium-sized. This chain connects TRBV6-1 to TRBJ2-1; D may be TRBD1 (6 bases). CDR1 and CDR2 from the germline V gene are MNHNS and SASEGT. With 6 bases removed from V and 10 bases from J, the gap between germline ends came to 13 bases. The length of the CDR3 is 12 residues. Here the CDR3 DNA reads TGTGCCAGCAGCTCCGGGACACAGGAGCAGTTCTTC. Its translation: CASSSGTQEQFF.

This clonotype was detected ten times or more. The chain joins TRBV27 to TRBJ2-3, with TRBD2 matching over 8 bases. The junction had 13 bases not matched to a gene; V was cut back by 6 bases and J by 5 bases. The CDR3 length is 16 residues. Per germline, CDR1 MNHEY and CDR2 SMNVEV (reference sequence). The CDR3 loop reads CASSGGGPRLIDTQYF. The CDR3, as DNA: TGTGCCAGCAGCGGCGGGGGGCCACGCTTAATAGATACGCAGTATTTT.

By sample fraction, this clonotype is medium-sized. V is TRBV6-6 and J is TRBJ1-3; possible D gene TRBD1, 6 bases. With 0 bases removed from V and 3 bases from J, the gap between germline ends came to 12 bases. The length of the CDR3 is 16 residues. Germline V gives CDR1 MNHNY, CDR2 SVGAGI (reference sequence). The DNA for the CDR3 is TGTGCCAGCAGTTACTCGACGGGGGCCCTTGGAAACACCATATATTTT. It is translated as CASSYSTGALGNTIYF.

This clonotype rates as medium-sized (0.01 to 0.1%). CDR3 residues: CASSTAGQGVGETQYF. CDR3 sequence (DNA): TGTGCCAGCAGCACAGCGGGGCAGGGGGTGGGGGAGACCCAGTACTTC. The J gene is TRBJ2-5, the V gene TRBV7-6; D is tentatively TRBD1 or TRBD2 (7 bases each). This CDR3 has 16 residues. The germline gives CDR1 SGHVS, CDR2 FNYEAQ. Trimming removed 5 bases from V and 5 bases from J, with 21 bases in between.

Ten or more counts support this clonotype. This chain connects TRBV5-1 to TRBJ2-7; D could derive from TRBD1 or TRBD2 (5 bases each). Germline V gives CDR1 SGHRS, CDR2 YFSETQ. The CDR3 runs 15 residues. Trimming shortened V by 5 bases and J by 2 bases, and 17 bases separated the two germline ends. CDR3 nucleotides: TGCGCCAGCAGAACAAATCCGGGACGGACCTACGAGCAGTACTTC. Amino acid sequence: CASRTNPGRTYEQYF.

This clonotype qualifies as medium-sized (0.01 to 0.1%). The chain employs TRBV7-8 and TRBJ2-3; TRBD2 matches at 9 bases. Trimming at V came to 6 bases and at J to 7 bases, leaving 17 bases not matched to a gene. The CDR3 is made up of 17 amino acids. Germline values: CDR1 SGHVS, CDR2 FQNEAQ. This CDR3 is CASRSLWVAGGPYTQYF. CDR3 DNA sequence: TGTGCCAGCAGATCCTTATGGGTCGCGGGGGGGCCTTATACGCAGTATTTT. Drawing the rest from reference TRBV7-8 and TRBJ2-3, the complete variable domain is GAGVSQSPRYKVAKRGQDVALRCDPISGHVSLFWYQQALGQGPEFLTYFQNEAQLDKSGLPSDRFFAERPEGSVSTLKIQRTQQEDSAVYLCASRSLWVAGGPYTQYFGPGTRLTVL.

V is TRBV2 and J is TRBJ1-1; D not resolved. The CDR3 is made up of 14 amino acids. Trimming left V 4 bases short and J 0 bases short, with 9 bases between. CDR1 is SNHLY and CDR2 is FYNNEI in the germline V gene. The CDR3, as DNA: TGTGCCAGCAGTGTATTTGGCCTGAACACTGAAGCTTTCTTT. Protein product: CASSVFGLNTEAFF.

By proportion, this clonotype is medium-sized. The J gene is TRBJ1-1, the V gene TRBV7-3; D is unresolved. This CDR3 has 13 residues. V lost 4 bases and J lost 1, with 7 bases in between. Germline V gene sequence: CDR1 SGHTA, CDR2 FQGTGA. The CDR3 spells CASSSAGNTEAFF. In DNA, the CDR3 is TGTGCCAGCAGCTCTGCAGGGAACACTGAAGCTTTCTTT.

This clonotype was counted between two and nine times. A much bigger clone sits one base away, suggesting this may be a read error. This chain links TRBV10-3 with TRBJ2-3, with D possibly matching TRBD2 (6 bases). The V end was cut by 10 bases, the J end by 14 bases, with 28 bases between. Germline values: CDR1 ENHRY, CDR2 SYGVKD. The CDR3 has 14 amino acids. The CDR3 DNA is TGTGCCACCCGGGGGACGGTAAACACCGGGGAGCTGTATTTT. Its protein product is CATRGTVNTGELYF.

There are many counts of this clonotype. V and J are TRBV24-1 and TRBJ1-2, with 9 nucleotides matching TRBD1. The J segment lost 2 bases and the V segment lost 2 bases, leaving 5 bases of the junction unmatched. The CDR3 totals 16 residues. Germline V gene data show CDR1 as KGHDR and CDR2 as SFDVKD. CDR3: CATSDYAGTGNYGYTF. For the CDR3, the DNA is TGTGCCACCAGTGATTACGCCGGGACAGGGAACTATGGCTACACCTTC.

This clonotype was observed a handful of times. The gene calls are TRBV5-6 and TRBJ2-3, with a weak D call TRBD1 (5 bases). The closer fit of TRBJ1-1 to the DNA end suggests the J call may be wrong. This CDR3 has 16 residues. Germline V gene sequence: CDR1 SGHDT, CDR2 YYEEEE. The CDR3: CASSRTGTDMNTEAFF. The CDR3 coding sequence is TGTGCCAGCAGCCGGACCGGGACGGACATGAACACTGAAGCTTTCTTT.

This clonotype was recorded at least ten times. The chain couples TRBV11-3 to TRBJ2-5, with TRBD2 matching over 13 bases. Trimming removed 5 bases from V and 4 bases from J; junction bases left unmatched: 7. CDR1 is SGHNT and CDR2 is YENEEA in the germline V gene. This CDR3 region has 16 residues. The CDR3 DNA is TGTGCCAGCAGCGCCACTAGCGGGGGGGCTCGAGAGACCCAGTACTTC. Its protein is CASSATSGGARETQYF.

Concerning this clonotype itself: The CDR3 does not end in the conserved phenylalanine or tryptophan, so this is likely a read error. No DNA is shown, since the ends of the CDR3 on it are uncertain; the CDR3 is the one TCRdb lists. The chain uses TRBV7-3 and TRBJ2-6; the D call TRBD1 from the table was never checked on the DNA. The CDR3 extends over 18 residues, inclusive of both ends. CDR1 and CDR2 from the germline V gene are SGHTA and FQGTGA. CDR3 loop: CASSLRADSQKETQYFGA.

This clonotype was recorded at least ten times. The CDR3 nucleotides read TGCGCCAGCAGTCGGGACACCGGGGAGCTGTTTTTT. As protein: CASSRDTGELFF. This chain joins TRBV10-2 and TRBJ2-2; D call uncertain. The CDR3 extends over 12 amino acids. Germline-derived CDR1 and CDR2 are WSHSY and SAAADI. The V end lost 5 bases, the J end lost 3 bases, and 4 bases lay between the germline ends.

Notes on this clonotype: It may be a read error: a sequence one base away is much more abundant. The chain links TRBV7-2 to TRBJ2-3; D perhaps matches TRBD2 (5 bases). The CDR3 has 14 residues. CDR1 is SGHTA, CDR2 FQGNSA, per germline. Trimming left V 1 base short and J 14 bases short, with 19 bases between. Written as DNA, the CDR3 is TGTGCCAGCAGCTTAGTGTACTCTGGTGGGGAGCTGTATTTT. Amino acids: CASSLVYSGGELYF.